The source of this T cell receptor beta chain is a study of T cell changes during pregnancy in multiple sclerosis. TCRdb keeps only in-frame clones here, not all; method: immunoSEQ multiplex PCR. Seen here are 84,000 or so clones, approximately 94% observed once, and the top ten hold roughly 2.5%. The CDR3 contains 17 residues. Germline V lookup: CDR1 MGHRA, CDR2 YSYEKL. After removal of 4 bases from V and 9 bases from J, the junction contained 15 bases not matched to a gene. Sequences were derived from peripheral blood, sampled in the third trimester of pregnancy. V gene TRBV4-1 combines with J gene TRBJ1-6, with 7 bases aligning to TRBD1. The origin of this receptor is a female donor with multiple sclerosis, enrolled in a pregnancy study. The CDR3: CASSPWVGGGSGSPLHF. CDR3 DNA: TGCGCCAGCAGCCCCTGGGTAGGGGGCGGTTCCGGTTCACCCCTCCACTTT.